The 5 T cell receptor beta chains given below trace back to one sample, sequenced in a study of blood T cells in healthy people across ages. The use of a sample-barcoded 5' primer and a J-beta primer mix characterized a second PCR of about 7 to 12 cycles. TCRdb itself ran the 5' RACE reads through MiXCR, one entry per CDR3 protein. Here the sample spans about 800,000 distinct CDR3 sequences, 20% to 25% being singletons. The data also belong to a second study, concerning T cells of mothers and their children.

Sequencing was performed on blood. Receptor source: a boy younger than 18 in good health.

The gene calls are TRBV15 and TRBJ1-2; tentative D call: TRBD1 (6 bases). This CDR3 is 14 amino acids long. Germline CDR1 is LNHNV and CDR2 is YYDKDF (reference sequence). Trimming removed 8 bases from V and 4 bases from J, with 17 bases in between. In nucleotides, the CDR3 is TGTGCCACCCGACTGGGCAGGGGAGGCTATGGCTACACCTTC. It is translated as CATRLGRGGYGYTF.

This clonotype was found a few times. CDR3 in amino acids: CASTRGESGGYTF. The CDR3 nucleotides are TGTGCCAGCACCCGGGGAGAGTCTGGCGGCTACACCTTC. The V gene is TRBV6-2 or TRBV6-3, the J gene TRBJ1-2; D is unclear. Germline assignment: CDR1 MNHEY and CDR2 SVGEGT. V was trimmed by 7 bases and J by 8 bases, leaving 17 bases between them. The CDR3 contains 13 residues.

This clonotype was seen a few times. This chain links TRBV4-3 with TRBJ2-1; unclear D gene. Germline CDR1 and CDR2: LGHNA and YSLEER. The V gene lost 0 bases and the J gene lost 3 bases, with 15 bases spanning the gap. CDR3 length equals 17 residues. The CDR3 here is CASSQDPLQSYYNEQFF. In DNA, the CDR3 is TGCGCCAGCAGCCAAGATCCTTTGCAGAGCTACTACAATGAGCAGTTCTTC.

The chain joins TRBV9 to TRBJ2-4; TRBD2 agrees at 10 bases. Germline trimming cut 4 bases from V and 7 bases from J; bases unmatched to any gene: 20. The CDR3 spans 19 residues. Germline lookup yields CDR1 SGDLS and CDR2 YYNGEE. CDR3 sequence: CASSFDPLEREGLWNIQYF. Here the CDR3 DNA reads TGTGCCAGCAGCTTCGACCCCTTGGAGCGGGAGGGCCTTTGGAACATTCAGTACTTC.

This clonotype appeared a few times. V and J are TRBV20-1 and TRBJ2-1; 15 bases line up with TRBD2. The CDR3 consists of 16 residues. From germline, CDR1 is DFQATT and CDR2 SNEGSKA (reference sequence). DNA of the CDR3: TGCAGCATTCCGGGACTAGCGGGAGGTTCCTACAATGAGCAGTTCTTC. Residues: CSIPGLAGGSYNEQFF.